This T cell receptor (beta chain) was profiled in a study of T cell repertoires in cytomegalovirus infection. This clonotype was recorded once. Its antigen is unidentified. TCRdb passed the reads through MiXCR, listing each CDR3 protein once. This sample carries roughly 280,000 distinct CDR3 sequences, roughly 13% of them seen once, and the ten largest clones take 7% to 9.5%. The CDR3 spans 15 residues. V lost 5 bases to trimming and J lost 6 bases, with 17 bases between them. CDR1 SGHTA and CDR2 FQGTGA come from the germline V gene. General observations from the study: In two of eight donors, the top clonotype was HLA-C-restricted CMV-specific. Summed public TCR beta family frequency identified CMV carriers bearing the relevant HLA.

Material: PBMCs. This clonotype was sampled from a human donor in good health (CMV status not recorded). Some clones in this sample may be carry-over from other donors' samples. The rearrangement joins TRBV7-3 to TRBJ2-1; D may correspond to TRBD1 or TRBD2 (5 bases each). DNA for the CDR3: TGTGCCAGCAGCCTCCTAACGGGGCCACTCAATGAGCAGTTCTTC. It is translated as CASSLLTGPLNEQFF.